This T cell receptor (beta chain) was observed in a study of blood T cell repertoires in COVID-19. About the research overall: The samples span acute and convalescent COVID-19 from the United States, Italy and Spain. PBMCs, B-cell-depleted T cells, or T cells were the source of the cDNA or gDNA that made up the material.

There are 16 residues in the CDR3. Deletions cut 1 base from V and 1 base from J, with 9 bases between. Germline lookup yields CDR1 SGDLS and CDR2 YYNGEE. Authors' analysis steps: Cell counts per sample came from amplifying reference gene primers. Some clones are missing from TCRdb's copy, which holds only in-frame ones; the method was immunoSEQ multiplex PCR. V and J calls and clone size are as listed in that table; D and trimming were resolved from the DNA. Of about 36,000 clones listed, 65% to 80% are singletons. The clonotype comes from a man aged 60-69 years with active COVID-19. Sequences were obtained from peripheral blood. J is TRBJ2-6 and V is TRBV9; no firm D call. The CDR3 nucleotides are TGTGCCAGCAGCGTATCTGGGCTATCTGGGGCCAACGTCCTGACTTTC. Its protein is CASSVSGLSGANVLTF.